The 17 T cell receptor beta chains in this list originate from one sample, sequenced in a study of blood T cell repertoires in COVID-19. Clones were sequenced by immunoSEQ multiplex PCR, and TCRdb holds only the in-frame ones, with some missing. The sample yields around 140,000 clones, about four fifths seen once. The sequenced sample was peripheral blood. These receptors originate from a woman older than 75 with acute or convalescent COVID-19.

In its sample, this clone was seen once. This chain joins TRBV10-3 and TRBJ2-3; 10 bases are shared with TRBD2. J lost 0 bases, V lost 5 bases, and 2 bases had no gene match. CDR3 length: 15 residues. Germline V gene data show CDR1 as ENHRY and CDR2 as SYGVKD. This CDR3 is CAISSGGASTDTQYF. CDR3 DNA sequence: TGTGCCATCAGTAGCGGGGGGGCTAGCACAGATACGCAGTATTTT.

The rearrangement links TRBV7-2 to TRBJ2-1; TRBD1 is a possible D gene (6 bases). This CDR3 has 13 amino acids. Deletions cut 8 bases from V and 3 bases from J, with 11 bases between. Germline V gene sequence: CDR1 SGHTA, CDR2 FQGNSA. This chain's CDR3 is CASAGTHYNEQFF. CDR3 bases: TGTGCCAGCGCCGGGACACACTACAATGAGCAGTTCTTC.

The chain recombines TRBV5-4 with TRBJ1-2; 8 nucleotides agree with TRBD1. J lost 4 bases, V lost 7 bases, and 9 bases had no gene match. The CDR3 runs 14 residues. Germline V lookup: CDR1 SGHNT, CDR2 YYREEE (reference sequence). This chain's CDR3 is CASRDRGEGYGYTF. In DNA, the CDR3 is TGTGCCAGCCGAGACAGGGGCGAGGGCTATGGCTACACCTTC.

The chain carries TRBV6-5 and TRBJ1-4; no reliable D call. This CDR3 spans 11 amino acids. V lost 8 bases and J 7 bases, leaving 8 bases between the germline ends. CDR1 MNHEY and CDR2 SVGAGI come from the germline V gene. This chain's CDR3 is CASGPREKLFF. CDR3 sequence (DNA): TGTGCCAGCGGGCCGCGTGAAAAACTGTTTTTT.

The chain combines TRBV21-1 with TRBJ2-4; TRBD1 was called by the table and not checked on the DNA. TRBV21-1 is tagged as a pseudogene. The CDR3 loop spans 14 amino acids. CDR3 nucleotide sequence: TGTGCCAGCAGGACAGGTCTAGCCAAAAACATTCAGTACTTC. This sequence encodes CASRTGLAKNIQYF.

The chain joins TRBV5-6 to TRBJ2-3; D perhaps matches TRBD1 (6 bases). Germline V gives CDR1 SGHDT, CDR2 YYEEEE. The CDR3 spans 17 residues. Trimming took 1 base from V and 1 from J, leaving 16 bases between them. The CDR3 coding sequence is TGTGCCAGCAGCTTGAGAGGGGGTGCGGAACGCACAGATACGCAGTATTTT. Encoded protein: CASSLRGGAERTDTQYF.

The chain recombines TRBV9 with TRBJ2-3; D uncertain. V was trimmed by 2 bases and J by 2 bases, leaving 9 bases between them. Germline-derived CDR1 and CDR2 are SGDLS and YYNGEE. The CDR3 covers 14 residues. This CDR3 is CASSVDSPTDTQYF. The CDR3, as DNA: TGTGCCAGCAGCGTTGACTCCCCCACAGATACGCAGTATTTT.

The chain has TRBV5-1 and TRBJ2-7, with 9 bases fitting TRBD2. Germline-derived CDR1 and CDR2 are SGHRS and YFSETQ. The trim removed 2 bases at V and 0 bases at J, leaving 6 bases unmatched. This CDR3 has 16 residues. The CDR3: CASSFSGRLLSYEQYF. The CDR3 DNA follows: TGCGCCAGCAGCTTTAGCGGGAGACTTCTCTCCTACGAGCAGTACTTC.

This sequence joins TRBV7-2 and TRBJ2-1, with 8 bases identical to TRBD1. With 6 bases clipped from V and 3 bases from J, the junction kept 4 bases outside the gene matches. The CDR3 is made up of 14 amino acids. From germline, CDR1 is SGHTA and CDR2 FQGNSA. The CDR3, as DNA: TGTGCCAGCAGAAGGACAGGGTTCTACAATGAGCAGTTCTTC. Encoded protein: CASRRTGFYNEQFF.

The chain links TRBV6-5 to TRBJ1-4; D remains ambiguous. Trimming shortened V by 8 bases and J by 8 bases, and 15 bases separated the two germline ends. The CDR3 is 13 residues long. Germline V gene lookup returns CDR1 MNHEY and CDR2 SVGAGI. CDR3: CASARWGGEKLFF. The CDR3 nucleotides are TGTGCCAGCGCCCGTTGGGGAGGGGAAAAACTGTTTTTT.

CDR3 sequence (DNA): TGTGCCAGCTCACCGATCGACAGCGCGAACACCGGGGAGCTGTTTTTT. Its protein is CASSPIDSANTGELFF. V is TRBV18 and J is TRBJ2-2; possible D gene TRBD1, 5 bases. CDR1 is KGHSH, CDR2 LQKENI, per germline. V was shortened by 3 bases and J by 0 bases, with 11 bases between the two germline ends. The CDR3 has 16 residues.

This clone showed up just once. J is TRBJ1-2 and V is TRBV30; 8 nucleotides line up with TRBD1. CDR3 length: 14 residues. J gave up 1 base and V 0 bases, and 1 base lay outside the gene matches. Germline V gives CDR1 GTSNPN, CDR2 SVGIG (reference sequence). The CDR3 nucleotides are TGTGCCTGGAGTGTACAGGGGGTTAACTATGGCTACACCTTC. It encodes CAWSVQGVNYGYTF. Full variable domain (remainder filled in from reference TRBV30 and TRBJ1-2): SQTIHQWPATLVQPVGSPLSLECTVEGTSNPNLYWYRQAAGRGLQLLFYSVGIGQISSEVPQNLSASRPQDRQFILSSKKLLLSDSGFYLCAWSVQGVNYGYTFGSGTRLTVV.

This chain's CDR3 is CASIPRVGSYNSPLHF. CDR3 coding DNA: TGTGCCAGCATCCCGAGGGTCGGCTCCTATAATTCACCCCTCCACTTT. The chain recombines TRBV6-2 or TRBV6-3 with TRBJ1-6; no firm D call. Trimming cost V 7 bases and J 0 bases, with 13 bases left between them. CDR1 and CDR2 (germline): MNHEY, SVGEGT. This CDR3 contains 16 residues.

The rearrangement links TRBV23-1 to TRBJ2-1; 16 bases agree with TRBD2. TRBV23-1 is an ORF for which the function is uncertain. The trim removed 4 bases at V and 9 bases at J, leaving 6 bases unmatched. This CDR3 has 16 residues. This CDR3 is CASSPGTSGRDGEQFF. The CDR3 coding sequence is TGCGCCAGCAGTCCCGGGACTAGCGGGAGGGACGGTGAGCAGTTCTTC.

This clone came up a few times. The V and J genes are TRBV19 and TRBJ1-5; 12 bases fit TRBD1. There are 18 residues in the CDR3. V lost 6 bases, J lost 7 bases, and 16 bases stayed unmatched. In germline, CDR1 is LNHDA, CDR2 SQIVND (reference sequence). The CDR3, as DNA: TGTGCCAGTAGGAAGGAGCCTCCGGGACAGGGGGCTTTCCAGCCCCAGCATTTT. Its protein is CASRKEPPGQGAFQPQHF.

The chain carries TRBV29-1 and TRBJ2-7, with D unresolved. V lost 4 bases and J 0 bases, leaving 7 bases between the germline ends. The CDR3 extends over 12 amino acids. The germline V gene has CDR1 SQVTM and CDR2 ANQGSEA. The chain's CDR3 is CSVGPGSYEQYF. CDR3 nucleotide sequence: TGCAGCGTTGGGCCAGGCTCCTACGAGCAGTACTTC.

This chain joins TRBV7-9 and TRBJ2-5; D uncertain. V was shortened by 5 bases and J by 3 bases, with 10 bases between the two germline ends. This CDR3 spans 13 amino acids. Germline CDR1 and CDR2: SEHNR and FQNEAQ (reference sequence). The CDR3 sequence: CASSVTPKETQYF. CDR3 sequence (DNA): TGTGCCAGCAGCGTTACACCAAAAGAGACCCAGTACTTC.